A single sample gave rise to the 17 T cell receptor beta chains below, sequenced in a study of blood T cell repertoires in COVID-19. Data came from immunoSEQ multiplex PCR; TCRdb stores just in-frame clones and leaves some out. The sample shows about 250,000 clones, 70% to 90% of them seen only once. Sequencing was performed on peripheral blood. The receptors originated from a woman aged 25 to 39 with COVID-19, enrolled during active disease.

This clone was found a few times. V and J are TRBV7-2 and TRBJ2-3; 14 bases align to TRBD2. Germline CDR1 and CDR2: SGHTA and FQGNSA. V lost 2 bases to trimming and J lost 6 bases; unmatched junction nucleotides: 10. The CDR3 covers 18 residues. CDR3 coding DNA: TGTGCCAGCAGCTTACGACTAGCGGGAGGGTACCGGGGGGATACGCAGTATTTT. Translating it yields CASSLRLAGGYRGDTQYF.

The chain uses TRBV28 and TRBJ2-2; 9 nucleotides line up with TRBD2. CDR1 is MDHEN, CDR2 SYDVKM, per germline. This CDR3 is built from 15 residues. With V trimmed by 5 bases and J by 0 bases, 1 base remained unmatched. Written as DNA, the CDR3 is TGTGCCAGCAGTCGACTAGCGGCGAACACCGGGGAGCTGTTTTTT. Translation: CASSRLAANTGELFF.

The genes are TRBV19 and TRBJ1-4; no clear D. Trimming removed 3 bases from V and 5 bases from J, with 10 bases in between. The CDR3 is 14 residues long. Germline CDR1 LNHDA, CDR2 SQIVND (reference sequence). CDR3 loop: CASSIGRTNEKLFF. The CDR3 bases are TGTGCCAGTAGTATCGGGAGGACGAATGAAAAACTGTTTTTT.

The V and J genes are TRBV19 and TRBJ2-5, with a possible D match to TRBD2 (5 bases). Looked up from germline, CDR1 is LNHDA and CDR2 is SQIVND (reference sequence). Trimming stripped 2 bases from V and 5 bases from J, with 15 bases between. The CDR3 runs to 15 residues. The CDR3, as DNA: TGTGCCAGTAGTATAACGCACATCAGGAGGGAGACCCAGTACTTC. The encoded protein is CASSITHIRRETQYF.

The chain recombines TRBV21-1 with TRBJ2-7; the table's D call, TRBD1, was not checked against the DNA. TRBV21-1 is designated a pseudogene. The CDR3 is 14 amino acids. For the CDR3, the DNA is TGTGCCAGCAGTCCTGGGACAGGCCACTACGAGCAGTACGTC. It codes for CASSPGTGHYEQYV.

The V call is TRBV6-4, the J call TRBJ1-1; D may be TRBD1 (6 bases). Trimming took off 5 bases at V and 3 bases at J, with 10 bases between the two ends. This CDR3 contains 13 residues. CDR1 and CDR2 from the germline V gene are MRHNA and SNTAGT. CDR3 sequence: CASSRQEDTEAFF. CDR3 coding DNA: TGTGCCAGCAGTAGACAGGAAGACACTGAAGCTTTCTTT.

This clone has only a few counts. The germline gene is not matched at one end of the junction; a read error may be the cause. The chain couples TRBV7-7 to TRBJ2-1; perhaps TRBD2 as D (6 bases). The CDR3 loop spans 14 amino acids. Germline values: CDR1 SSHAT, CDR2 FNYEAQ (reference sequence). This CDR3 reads CASSLGPERDEQFF. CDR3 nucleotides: TGTGCTAGCAGCTTGGGGCCGGAGCGGGATGAGCAGTTCTTC.

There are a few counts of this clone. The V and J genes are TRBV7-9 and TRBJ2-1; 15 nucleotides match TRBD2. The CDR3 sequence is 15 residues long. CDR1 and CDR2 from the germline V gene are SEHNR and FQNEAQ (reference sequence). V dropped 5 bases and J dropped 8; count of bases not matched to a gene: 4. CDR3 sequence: CASSPGTSGRYEQFF. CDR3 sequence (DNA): TGTGCCAGCAGCCCCGGGACTAGCGGGAGGTATGAGCAGTTCTTC.

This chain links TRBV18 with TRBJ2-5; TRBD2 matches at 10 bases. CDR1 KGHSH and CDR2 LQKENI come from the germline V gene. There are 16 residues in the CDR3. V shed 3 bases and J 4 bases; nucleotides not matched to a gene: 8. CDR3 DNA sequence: TGTGCCAGCTCACCCAGCGGACTAGCGGATTCAGAGACCCAGTACTTC. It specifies CASSPSGLADSETQYF.

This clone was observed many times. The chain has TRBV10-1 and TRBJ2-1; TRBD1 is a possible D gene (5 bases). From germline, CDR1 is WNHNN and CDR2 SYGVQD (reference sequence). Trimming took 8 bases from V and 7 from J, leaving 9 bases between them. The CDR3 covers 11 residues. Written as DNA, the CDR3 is TGCGCCAGCTCTCAGGGAAATGAGCAGTTCTTC. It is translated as CASSQGNEQFF.

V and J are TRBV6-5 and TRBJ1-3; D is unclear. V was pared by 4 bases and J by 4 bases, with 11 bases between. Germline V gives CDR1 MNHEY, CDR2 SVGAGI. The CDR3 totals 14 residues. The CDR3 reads CASSSALRGNTIYF. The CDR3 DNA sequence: TGTGCCAGCAGTTCCGCCTTGAGAGGAAACACCATATATTTT.

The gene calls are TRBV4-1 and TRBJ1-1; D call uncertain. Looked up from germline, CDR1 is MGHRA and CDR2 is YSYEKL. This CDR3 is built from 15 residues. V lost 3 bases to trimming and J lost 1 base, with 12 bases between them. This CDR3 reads CASSQQRVRNTEAFF. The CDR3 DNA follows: TGCGCCAGCAGCCAGCAGCGGGTCCGGAACACTGAAGCTTTCTTT.

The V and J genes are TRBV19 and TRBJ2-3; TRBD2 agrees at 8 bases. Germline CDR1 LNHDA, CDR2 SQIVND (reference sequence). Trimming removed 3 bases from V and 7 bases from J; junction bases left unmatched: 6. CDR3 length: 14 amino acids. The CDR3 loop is CASSIGLAGNTQYF. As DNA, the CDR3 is TGTGCCAGTAGTATCGGACTAGCAGGAAATACGCAGTATTTT.

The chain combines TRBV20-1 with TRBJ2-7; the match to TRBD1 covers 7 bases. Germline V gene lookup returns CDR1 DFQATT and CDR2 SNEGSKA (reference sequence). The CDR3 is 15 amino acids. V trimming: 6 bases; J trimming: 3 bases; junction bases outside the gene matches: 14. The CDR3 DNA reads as TGCAGTGCAAGTAATTGGTGGGACAGCCACTACGAGCAGTACTTC. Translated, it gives CSASNWWDSHYEQYF.

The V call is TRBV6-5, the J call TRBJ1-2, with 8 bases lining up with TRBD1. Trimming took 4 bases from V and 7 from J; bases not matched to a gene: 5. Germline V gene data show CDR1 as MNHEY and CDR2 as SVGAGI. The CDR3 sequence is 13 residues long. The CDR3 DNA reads TGTGCCAGCAGTTCGACAGGGGAGAGTGGCTACACCTTC. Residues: CASSSTGESGYTF.

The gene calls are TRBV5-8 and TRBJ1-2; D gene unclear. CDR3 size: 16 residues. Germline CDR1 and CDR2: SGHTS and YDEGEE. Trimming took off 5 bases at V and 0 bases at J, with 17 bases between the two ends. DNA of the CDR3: TGTGCCAGCAGACTGCGGTCTAGCAGTCCTAACTATGGCTACACCTTC. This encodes CASRLRSSSPNYGYTF.

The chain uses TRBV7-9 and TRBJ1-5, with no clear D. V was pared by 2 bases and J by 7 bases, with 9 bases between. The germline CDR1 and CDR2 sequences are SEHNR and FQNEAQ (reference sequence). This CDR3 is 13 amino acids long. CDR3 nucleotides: TGTGCCAGCAGCTTACGGGATTGGCAGCCCCAGCATTTT. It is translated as CASSLRDWQPQHF.